This TCR beta chain stems from a study of cytomegalovirus exposure and HLA in healthy donors. The overall study: Assignment to the Caucasian-associated ancestry cluster applied to approximately 80% of the roughly 420 genotyped donors.

This CDR3 is built from 15 residues. Trimming took 2 bases from V and 3 from J; bases not matched to a gene: 3. The germline CDR1 and CDR2 sequences are SGHNT and YYREEE (reference sequence). In the PCR, 60 Vbeta and 13 Jbeta primers were used. Data came from immunoSEQ multiplex PCR; TCRdb stores just in-frame clones and leaves some out. The sample records about 200,000 clones, 83% being singletons. The chain recombines TRBV5-4 with TRBJ2-1, with 9 bases fitting TRBD1. Sequencing was done on a sample of PBMCs. This clonotype originated in a girl aged 10-17 years in good health and CMV-seronegative. CDR3 amino acids: CASSLGQGIYNEQFF. The CDR3 DNA reads as TGTGCCAGCAGCTTAGGACAGGGGATCTACAATGAGCAGTTCTTC.